The 19 T cell receptor beta chains presented below share a single source sample, sequenced in a study of blood T cell repertoires in COVID-19. Measured with immunoSEQ multiplex PCR; TCRdb has only the in-frame clones, and not every one. The data contain 150,000 to 200,000 clones, 70% to 90% of them singletons. The sample taken for sequencing was peripheral blood. All receptors come from a woman in her seventies with acute or convalescent COVID-19.

The rearrangement links TRBV2 to TRBJ2-5; possible D gene TRBD1, 6 bases. From germline, CDR1 is SNHLY and CDR2 FYNNEI. The CDR3 is 14 amino acids. The V end was cut by 4 bases, the J end by 1 base, with 10 bases between. The CDR3 sequence is CASSADRIQETQYF. The CDR3 DNA is TGTGCCAGCAGTGCGGACAGAATCCAAGAGACCCAGTACTTC.

The chain recombines TRBV14 with TRBJ2-5; unclear D gene. With 0 bases removed from V and 7 bases from J, the gap between germline ends came to 12 bases. The CDR3 has 14 amino acids. Germline lookup yields CDR1 SGHDN and CDR2 FVKESK. CDR3 sequence reads: CASSQDTVPGTQYF. CDR3 bases: TGTGCCAGCAGCCAAGATACCGTTCCGGGGACCCAGTACTTC.

The CDR3 bases are TGTGCCAGCAGACCACAGGGGGCGAGAACTGAAGCTTTCTTT. Its protein product is CASRPQGARTEAFF. V usage is TRBV7-2 and J usage is TRBJ1-1; TRBD1 agrees at 9 bases. The CDR3 loop spans 14 amino acids. The J segment lost 5 bases and the V segment lost 6 bases, leaving 7 bases of the junction unmatched. Germline assignment: CDR1 SGHTA and CDR2 FQGNSA.

The sample holds one count of this clone. The chain carries TRBV5-6 and TRBJ2-1; 10 bases align to TRBD2. The CDR3 has 15 residues. The V gene end was trimmed by 10 bases and the J gene end by 6 bases; junction bases not matched to a gene: 13. Germline assignment: CDR1 SGHDT and CDR2 YYEEEE. The CDR3 sequence: CAGRSGRGRSNEQFF. The CDR3 region has the DNA TGTGCCGGGAGAAGCGGGAGGGGAAGATCCAATGAGCAGTTCTTC.

The V call is TRBV14, the J call TRBJ2-1, with D hard to call. The CDR3 contains 15 residues. V was cut by 2 bases and J by 5 bases, with 13 bases left in between. Germline values: CDR1 SGHDN, CDR2 FVKESK. CDR3 amino acids: CASSQYRASNNEQFF. The DNA of the CDR3 is TGTGCCAGCAGCCAATACCGAGCGAGCAACAATGAGCAGTTCTTC.

The V call is TRBV10-1, the J call TRBJ2-7, with 9 positions matching TRBD1. CDR1 and CDR2 (germline): WNHNN, SYGVQD (reference sequence). The CDR3 contains 13 residues. Unmatched junction bases numbered 6, after V lost 8 bases and J lost 4 bases. In DNA form, the CDR3 reads TGCGCCAGCTCCCGGACAGGGGAATACGAGCAGTACTTC. This encodes CASSRTGEYEQYF.

The chain is built from TRBV5-1 and TRBJ2-5; 13 bases fit TRBD2. Germline V gene sequence: CDR1 SGHRS, CDR2 YFSETQ. This CDR3 comprises 15 residues. The V and J ends lost 4 bases and 5 bases, in that order; junction bases with no gene match: 5. CDR3 region: CASSPLAGGPETQYF. As DNA, the CDR3 is TGCGCCAGCAGCCCACTAGCGGGAGGGCCTGAGACCCAGTACTTC.

The chain recombines TRBV28 with TRBJ1-2; D gene uncertain. Deletions cut 5 bases from V and 4 bases from J, with 20 bases between. The CDR3 covers 16 residues. Germline assignment: CDR1 MDHEN and CDR2 SYDVKM. CDR3 residues: CASSPPALLDVYGYTF. CDR3 DNA: TGTGCCAGCAGTCCACCTGCACTCCTCGATGTCTATGGCTACACCTTC.

The CDR3, as DNA: TGTGCCAGCAGCAGAAGCACAGGGGTTCCCTATGGCTACACCTTC. This gives the protein CASSRSTGVPYGYTF. The genes are TRBV5-4 and TRBJ1-2; 7 positions agree with TRBD1. J lost 4 bases, V lost 4 bases, and 10 bases had no gene match. The length of the CDR3 is 15 residues. Germline CDR1 reads SGHNT; CDR2 reads YYREEE (reference sequence). Variable domain in full (rest from reference TRBV5-4 and TRBJ1-2): ETGVTQSPTHLIKTRGQQVTLRCSSQSGHNTVSWYQQALGQGPQFIFQYYREEENGRGNFPPRFSGLQFPNYSSELNVNALELDDSALYLCASSRSTGVPYGYTFGSGTRLTVV.

This chain joins TRBV5-4 and TRBJ2-3, with TRBD2 as a possible D gene (6 bases). Germline CDR1 reads SGHNT; CDR2 reads YYREEE (reference sequence). This CDR3 contains 13 residues. V was shortened by 2 bases and J by 3 bases, with 7 bases between the two germline ends. DNA for the CDR3: TGTGCCAGCAGCTTAGGGACTACAGATACGCAGTATTTT. This codes for CASSLGTTDTQYF.

The J gene is TRBJ2-1, the V gene TRBV6-2 or TRBV6-3; 9 bases align to TRBD2. V trimming: 4 bases; J trimming: 10 bases; junction bases outside the gene matches: 5. CDR3 length: 13 amino acids. Per germline, CDR1 MNHEY and CDR2 SVGEGT. The CDR3 DNA sequence: TGTGCCAGCAGTTTAGGACTAGCGCGGGAGCAGTTCTTC. Translated: CASSLGLAREQFF.

V usage is TRBV7-9 and J usage is TRBJ2-6; a possible D gene is TRBD2 (6 bases). The CDR3 sequence is 18 residues long. Trimming shortened V by 5 bases and J by 3 bases, and 20 bases separated the two germline ends. Germline CDR1 is SEHNR and CDR2 is FQNEAQ (reference sequence). The CDR3 loop is CASSTLTGRGFGANVLTF. DNA for the CDR3: TGTGCCAGCAGCACCCTAACCGGGCGGGGCTTTGGGGCCAACGTCCTGACTTTC.

V is TRBV6-1 and J is TRBJ1-2; 7 bases match TRBD1. The junction had 11 bases not matched to a gene; V was cut back by 2 bases and J by 5 bases. Per germline, CDR1 MNHNS and CDR2 SASEGT. There are 16 residues in the CDR3. The CDR3 here is CASSELRTGAWYGYTF. The CDR3 DNA reads as TGTGCCAGCAGTGAACTCCGGACAGGAGCCTGGTATGGCTACACCTTC.

V and J are TRBV2 and TRBJ1-1; D gene ambiguous. V dropped 9 bases and J dropped 9 bases, with 11 bases sitting between them. Germline V gene lookup returns CDR1 SNHLY and CDR2 FYNNEI. The CDR3 totals 10 residues. CDR3 coding DNA: TGTGCCAGTGCGGGGTCCCAAGCTTTCTTT. Protein product: CASAGSQAFF.

The V gene is TRBV7-2, the J gene TRBJ1-4, with D uncertain. This CDR3 contains 14 residues. Germline V CDR1 and CDR2: SGHTA, FQGNSA. V was cut by 0 bases and J by 4 bases, with 6 bases left in between. CDR3 loop: CASSLARNNEKLFF. In DNA form, the CDR3 reads TGTGCCAGCAGCTTAGCGCGTAATAATGAAAAACTGTTTTTT.

This rearrangement joins TRBV5-1 to TRBJ2-7; TRBD1 matches at 9 bases. Germline trimming cut 4 bases from V and 5 bases from J; bases unmatched to any gene: 10. Per the germline V gene, CDR1 is SGHRS and CDR2 is YFSETQ. This CDR3 region has 15 residues. The CDR3 region has the DNA TGCGCCAGCAGCGGGACCGGGACAGGGACCAACGAGCAGTACTTC. It is translated as CASSGTGTGTNEQYF.

The table lists this clone with a few counts. The V call is TRBV29-1, the J call TRBJ1-3; D call uncertain. The CDR3 is 14 amino acids. CDR1 SQVTM and CDR2 ANQGSEA come from the germline V gene. Between the trimmed V and J ends, which lost 4 bases and 2 bases, there was a span of 12 bases. CDR3 amino acids: CSVAPTGTGNTIYF. In DNA form, the CDR3 reads TGCAGCGTTGCCCCGACGGGGACTGGAAACACCATATATTTT.

The J gene is TRBJ1-2, the V gene TRBV2; perhaps TRBD1 as D (5 bases). Trimming left V 1 base short and J 6 bases short, with 6 bases between. The germline V gene encodes CDR1 SNHLY and CDR2 FYNNEI. The length of the CDR3 is 12 residues. The CDR3 here is CASSEGGDGYTF. The CDR3 nucleotides are TGTGCCAGCAGTGAAGGGGGGGATGGCTACACCTTC.

With respect to this clone: One end of the junction varies from germline; a read error may be responsible. V and J are TRBV7-2 and TRBJ2-2; D might be TRBD1 (6 bases). Germline assignment: CDR1 SGHTA and CDR2 FQGNSA. This CDR3 region has 14 residues. The CDR3 sequence is CASSPTGNSGELFF. The CDR3 DNA follows: TGTGCCAGCAGCCCTACAGGGAACTCCGGGGAGCTGTTTTTT.